The present entry profiles one T cell receptor beta chain with its context. What antigen it recognizes has not been identified. No clone much larger than this one lies a single base away; base qualities are absent. The CDR3 spans 13 residues, from the cysteine through the phenylalanine. The CDR3 DNA has 39 bases and is translated from base 1. CDR1 MGHDK and CDR2 SYGVNS are derived from the germline V gene. The germline ends are 12 bases apart after V is trimmed by 7 bases and J by 2 bases. This sample was taken from a study of molecular identifiers for immune sequencing clone quantification (dated by TCRdb to the late 2010s). Concerning the study at large: For a replicate experiment, RNA from roughly 21,000 or 96,000 naive CD8 T cells was divided into five aliquots, and four of the five aliquots were sequenced. This methods study used CD8 T cells to benchmark TCR RNA copy counting and molecular-identifier clustering-based TCR repertoire sequencing (MIDCIRS).

Preparation of the library involved PCR. TCRdb records NextSeq 500 as the sequencer. Bulk TCR libraries were made following a previously described method, with the TCR primers given in Table S5. Total RNA was purified with the Qiagen AllPrep DNA/RNA kit. Before analysis, reads from multiple sequencing runs of the same library were pooled. The authors processed their data as follows. Reads were retained only if their TCR constant sequence matched exactly, and those retained reads were trimmed to 150 nt and grouped according to their 12-nt molecular barcodes. Within each barcode group, reads were sub-clustered at a 15% Levenshtein threshold, and quality-weighted consensus sequences were built per RNA molecule. Non-functional sequences were filtered out, along with any lower-count sequence sitting one edit away from another sequence. Based on fitting two negative binomial distributions, any barcode sub-cluster with under 20% of the maximum read count was discarded. Using fastp trimming at Q25 and MiXCR clonotype assembly, TCRdb reanalyzed the public sequencing data and kept in-frame beta chains. A single entry per CDR3 protein holds the most common genes and DNA from its merged rows. TCRdb's processing, not the authors', yielded these V and J calls. Counted in this sample were around 480,000 distinct CDR3 sequences; 25% of them appeared once. The top ten constitute 0.76% of the sample.

Study-wide conclusions, independent of this receptor: Modeling indicated around 2.7 TCR RNA copies recovered per cell, compared with 9.5 to 10 by digital PCR, which implies a capture efficiency of approximately 30%. Clones above 20 RNA copies held over 97% of molecules in CMV-specific effector cells but under 1% in naive cells. Naive libraries contained spiked-in Jurkat TCR RNA (roughly ten copies' worth), which is not part of the donor repertoire. The sizes of highly expanded clones could end up underestimated when identical TCR molecules share a barcode. When barcode sub-clustering was omitted, TCR diversity was inflated by chimeric consensus sequences, with chimeras reaching as high as 47%. Even against a background of 750,000 to 1,000,000 naive CD8 T cells, spiked-in Jurkat TCR RNA amounting to a single cell's worth was reported to be detectable.

Libraries of naive CD8 T cells were built from anywhere between roughly 17,000 and 1,000,000 sorted cells, with 10%, 30% or 50% of the purified RNA used. Naive CD8 T cells, defined as CD8+CD4-CCR7+CD45RA+, were FACS-sorted into RLT Plus buffer on a BD FACSAria II. To test detection sensitivity, Jurkat RNA equal to ten TCR copies was added to samples of roughly 18,000-1,100,000 naive CD8 T cells. Enrichment of CD8 T cells was performed with RosetteSep CD8+ T Cell Enrichment Cocktail and Ficoll-Paque, after which ACK red cell lysis was carried out. The source of this sequence is a human donor in good health. Some libraries in this study had Jurkat cell RNA spiked in. Sequencing used naive CD8+ T cells from blood, with Jurkat cell RNA spiked in. Explained via the paper, the cell subset or site label denotes: FACS-sorted CD8+CD4-CCR7+CD45RA+ naive T cells. The V and J genes are TRBV25-1 and TRBJ2-7; the D gene is unclear. CDR3 region: CASNDWKTYEQYF. The bases are TGTGCCAGCAATGATTGGAAAACCTACGAGCAGTACTTC.